The text below deals with one T cell receptor beta chain. Which antigen it targets is not known. Per-nucleotide qualities are absent, and no much larger clonotype sits a single base away. This record comes from a study of shared clonotypes between healthy human individuals (dated by TCRdb to 2019 to 2021). Study-wide context: A couple of women and three men aged 18 to 49 years were included in the cohort. Per donor, three plates each were used for CD4 naive and CD4 memory, two for CD8 naive, and one for CD8 memory. To estimate repertoire size and how much clonotype sharing occurs between individuals, the study deeply sequenced the blood TCR repertoires of several healthy adults. Libraries were prepared and TCR repertoires were sequenced by different laboratories using diverse techniques, in order to increase sequencing depth and limit assay-specific biases. Between about 0.8 and 9.5 billion PBMCs per donor were obtained by leukapheresis.

Using the deep immunoSEQ assay, multiplex PCR amplified TCR CDR3 regions from genomic DNA. Extracted genomic DNA from each cell subset was distributed evenly across all wells of several immunoSEQ 96-well plates, and each plate was treated as a replicate. For sorted subsets, 200 to 250 ng of genomic DNA, equivalent to around 30,000 T cell genomes, went into each replicate PCR. The purified libraries were quantified using a Qubit 3.0 fluorometer, sized with a Bioanalyzer 2100, and then quantified again using the KAPA Library Quantification kit. Every immunoSEQ 96-well plate was sequenced on a dedicated single-read 150-cycle Illumina NextSeq 550 flow cell. The paper's data handling went like this. The immunoSEQ output contained only junctional sequences without quality scores, so filtering could not match that applied to full-length reads. To assign V/J genes and CDR3, sequences were annotated against IMGT germline references using PyIR, a Python wrapper for IgBLAST v1.9. Any read was removed if the V/J assignment was weak (E-value above 1e-6), the CDR3 was missing, or the read contained stop codons, out-of-frame junctions, or ambiguous translated residues. V3J clonotypes were defined as sequences sharing an identical inferred V gene, J gene, and CDR3 amino acid sequence. To compute the percentage overlap between repertoires, the number of shared unique clonotypes was divided by the size of the smaller repertoire. Richness of each repertoire was evaluated using RTK rarefaction, the Chao1 estimator, and Recon v2.1 estimates of unobserved clonotypes. OLGA was used to compute generation probabilities for all TCRbeta clonotypes that the gDNA method yielded from several donors. The immuneACCESS repertoire file appears here via TCRdb, limited to in-frame rearrangements. These files lack a portion of the clones; in checked studies, under half of the deficit traces to unresolved V genes, and the cause of the others is not known. V, J and clone size are those of that table, while D and trimming were read from the DNA. The sample table records 850,000 to 1,100,000 clones; roughly 80% of these occur just once. The top ten hold 0.89% of the sample.

Healthy HIV-negative adults with no recently reported acute infections or vaccinations were included as donors. Every donor was a Caucasian adult residing in Nashville, Tennessee, USA. Magnetic negative selection was used to enrich CD4+ T cells, after which naive cells were positively selected on CD45RA and the negative fraction became the memory subset. After blood collection by leukapheresis, PBMCs were isolated using Ficoll-Histopaque density gradient centrifugation and then cryopreserved in the vapor phase of liquid nitrogen. Analytical flow cytometry was used to check the purity and quantity of each magnetically sorted T cell population. Genomic DNA was isolated from each sorted fraction and quantified by UV absorbance on a Nanodrop 2000c. The germline V gene specifies SGHTA as CDR1 and FQGTGA as CDR2. The V and J ends are trimmed by 2 bases and 9 bases, leaving 13 bases between them. The CDR3 contains 13 residues, cysteine and phenylalanine counted. Kept here is only the CDR3 DNA, which spans 39 bases and is read in frame from base 1.

General study outcomes and caveats: Clonotypes shared by all four sorted-subset donors showed higher generation probabilities than non-shared clonotypes. Across a few donors, 4.5% to 6.5% of naive CD4, more than 3% of naive CD8, approximately 2.5% of memory CD4, and about 0.44% of memory CD8 clonotypes were shared. Only blood was sampled, and tissue TCR repertoires likely differ from those in blood. Based on pairwise subsampling, the degree of clonotype sharing among donors was expected to be affected by sequencing depth. Larger estimated clonotype richness was generally found for naive subsets than for memory subsets. Incomplete sequencing was indicated by rarefaction of sorted-subset datasets, despite the large sequencing depth. Because the study included a small number of donors, the genetic and exposure-history diversity represented was limited.

The sample taken for sequencing was memory CD4+ T cells from PBMCs. The sample's cell subset or site label is to be understood as: CD45RA-negative fraction. The receptor was isolated from a man aged 18 to 29 in good health. Some clones in this sample may be carry-over from other donors' samples. The chain was built from TRBV7-3 and TRBJ1-1; a weak D assignment points to TRBD1 (6 bases agree). Read as DNA, the sequence is TGTGCCAGCAGCTTATTGGACAGAGAGAAAGCTTTCTTT. This gives the protein CASSLLDREKAFF.